A selection of T cell receptor beta chains follows, all from one sample in a study of cytomegalovirus exposure and HLA in healthy donors. The repertoire was sequenced with immunoSEQ multiplex PCR; TCRdb's copy has only in-frame clones and lacks some. The sample lists approximately 120,000 clones, around 77% occurring once. What was sequenced was PBMCs. Receptor source: a woman in her thirties or forties in good health and CMV-seropositive. CDR3s include the opening cysteine and the closing phenylalanine or tryptophan. The D gene is left open where the match is weak. Not every row has a clone size; where given, it reads once, few, many or a size class.

j_call	clone_size	v_call	d_call	cdr3_nt	cdr3_aa
TRBJ2-7	.	TRBV28	.	TGTGCCAGCAGTCCGGCAGGAGGGATAAGGTACGAGCAGTACTTC	CASSPAGGIRYEQYF
TRBJ2-3	.	TRBV6-6	TRBD2	TGTGCCAGCAGTTACTCCCTAGCGGAGACGCAGTATTTT	CASSYSLAETQYF
TRBJ2-7	.	TRBV9	TRBD2	TGTGCCAGCAGCGAACTAGCGGGGTCCTACGAGCAGTACTTC	CASSELAGSYEQYF
TRBJ1-2	.	TRBV27	TRBD1	TGTGCCAGCAGTTCCGGACAGGGTGAGGCGAACTATGGCTACACCTTC	CASSSGQGEANYGYTF
TRBJ2-7	.	TRBV20-1	.	TGCAGTGCCCCGAACAGGCAAGTCTCGTACTTC	CSAPNRQVSYF
TRBJ2-7	.	TRBV5-4	.	TGTGCCAGCAGCTTGTGGGGCCTGCTTAACGAGCAGTACTTC	CASSLWGLLNEQYF
TRBJ2-3	.	TRBV7-9	.	TGTGCCAGCAGCTTAGACTCCGGCGGGGGCACAGATACGCAGTATTTT	CASSLDSGGGTDTQYF
TRBJ1-4	.	TRBV19	.	TGTGCCAGCCCCGATGAAAAACTGTTTTTT	CASPDEKLFF
TRBJ1-4	.	TRBV5-6	.	TGTGCCAGCTCCTATGCAACTAATGAAAAACTGTTTTTT	CASSYATNEKLFF
TRBJ2-5	.	TRBV7-8	.	TGTGCCAGCAGCTTTCAGGGGTTGACCGAAGAGACCCAGTACTTC	CASSFQGLTEETQYF
TRBJ1-2	.	TRBV9	.	TGTGCCAGCAGCGCCGGGATCGAAATCCGCTATGGCTACACCTTC	CASSAGIEIRYGYTF
TRBJ1-1	once	TRBV6-6	.	TGTGCCAGCAGATTAAATACAGGGTCGAACACTGAAGCTTTCTTT	CASRLNTGSNTEAFF
TRBJ2-7	.	TRBV18	TRBD2	TGTGCCAGCTCACCCGGGACTAGCGGGAGGGCTTCCTACGAGCAGTACTTC	CASSPGTSGRASYEQYF
TRBJ2-3	once	TRBV6-6	.	TGTGCCAGCACCCCTCGTCCAGATACGCAGTATTTT	CASTPRPDTQYF
TRBJ1-6	.	TRBV2	TRBD1	TGTGCCAGCAGCCTGGACAGGGATCCCGCTTTTTCACCCCTCCACTTT	CASSLDRDPAFSPLHF
TRBJ2-3	.	TRBV6-1	.	TGTGCCAGCCGGACCGGGGTCACAGATACGCAGTATTTT	CASRTGVTDTQYF